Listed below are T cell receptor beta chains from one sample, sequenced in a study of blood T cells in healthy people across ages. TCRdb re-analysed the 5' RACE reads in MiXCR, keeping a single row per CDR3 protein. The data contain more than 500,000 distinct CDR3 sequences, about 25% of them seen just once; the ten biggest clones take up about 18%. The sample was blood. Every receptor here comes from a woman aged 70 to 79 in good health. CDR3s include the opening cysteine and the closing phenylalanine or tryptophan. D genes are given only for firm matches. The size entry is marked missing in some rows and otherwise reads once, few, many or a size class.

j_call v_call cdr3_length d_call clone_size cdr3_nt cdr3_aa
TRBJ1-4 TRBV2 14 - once TGTGCCGGCAGAAGGCAGTCAAGTCGGGAAAAACTGTTTTTT CAGRRQSSREKLFF
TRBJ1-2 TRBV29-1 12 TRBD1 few TGCAGCGTTACGGGACAGAACTATGGCTACACCTTC CSVTGQNYGYTF
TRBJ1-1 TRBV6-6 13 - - TGTGCCAGCAGGGCGGGAGGGAACACTGAAGCTTTCTTT CASRAGGNTEAFF
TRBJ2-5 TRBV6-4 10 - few TGTGCCAGCAGTGACTGGGGACCCGACTTC CASSDWGPDF
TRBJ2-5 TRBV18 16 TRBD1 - TGTGCCAGCTCACTCGGACAGGGGGCTTCTCCAGAGACCCAGTACTTC CASSLGQGASPETQYF
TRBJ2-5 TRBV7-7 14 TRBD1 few TGTGCCAGCAGCTTGGACAGGGCAGGAGAGACCCAGTACTTC CASSLDRAGETQYF
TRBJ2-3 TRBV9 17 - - TGTGCCAGCAGCGTAGCGAGTAGCCGACAATACACAGATACGCAGTATTTT CASSVASSRQYTDTQYF
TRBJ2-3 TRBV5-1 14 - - TGCGCCAGCAGCTTGGACGAGGGCACAGATACGCAGTATTTT CASSLDEGTDTQYF
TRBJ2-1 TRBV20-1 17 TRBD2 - TGCAGTGCTAGAGGCCCCTCCGCGGGGGAGGGATACAATGAGCAGTTCTTC CSARGPSAGEGYNEQFF
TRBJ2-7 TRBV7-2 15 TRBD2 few TGTGCCAGCAGCTTTACTCGGGGGGAGGGCTCCGAGCAGTACTTC CASSFTRGEGSEQYF
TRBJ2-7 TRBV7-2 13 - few TGTGCCAGCAGGCGTACTAGTAGCGACGAGCAGTACTTC CASRRTSSDEQYF
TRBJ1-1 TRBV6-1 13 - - TGTGCCAGCAGTGAAGCGAGTGGGGTAACAGCTTTCTTT CASSEASGVTAFF
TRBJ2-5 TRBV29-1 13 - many TGCAGCGTTGGTGTGGCTGTCCAAGAGACCCAGTACTTC CSVGVAVQETQYF
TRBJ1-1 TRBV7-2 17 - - TGTGCCAGCAGCTTAAGAAGGGGACGGATTACGAACACTGAAGCTTTCTTT CASSLRRGRITNTEAFF
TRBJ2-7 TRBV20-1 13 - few TGCAGTGCTAGGGCTAGTGTAGACTACGAGCAGTACTTC CSARASVDYEQYF
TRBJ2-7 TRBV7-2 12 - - TGTGCCAGCAGCTCTCAGAGTGCCGAGCAGTACTTC CASSSQSAEQYF
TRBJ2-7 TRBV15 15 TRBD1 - TGTGCCACCAGCAGACCCGGGACAGACCTTTACGAGCAGTACTTC CATSRPGTDLYEQYF
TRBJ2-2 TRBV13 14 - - TGTGCCAGCAGGCAGCAGGGTAACACCGGGGAGCTGTTTTTT CASRQQGNTGELFF
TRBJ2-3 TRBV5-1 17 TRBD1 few TGCGCCAGCAGCCGAGAGCCGACAGGGGGAGGCCAGGATACGCAGTATTTT CASSREPTGGGQDTQYF
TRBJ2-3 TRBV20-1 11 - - TGCAGTGCTAAAAGGGCAGATACGCAGTATTTT CSAKRADTQYF